The next 22 T cell receptor beta chains were all read from a single sample in a study of shared clonotypes between healthy human individuals. Using immunoSEQ multiplex PCR, the repertoire was profiled, and TCRdb retains in-frame clones only, with some absent. Of over a million clones listed, approximately 80% are singletons. The source material was memory CD4+ T cells from PBMCs. Stated subset: CD45RA-negative fraction. The receptors were gathered from a man aged 18 to 29 in good health. Some clones in this sample may be carry-over from other donors' samples.

J is TRBJ1-1 and V is TRBV19, with a possible D match to TRBD1 (5 bases). CDR3 length: 15 residues. CDR1 LNHDA and CDR2 SQIVND come from the germline V gene (reference sequence). V lost 5 bases and J 1 base, leaving 14 bases between the germline ends. CDR3 nucleotides: TGTGCCAGTAGTTTCTACGGGGGGTCGAACACTGAAGCTTTCTTT. As protein: CASSFYGGSNTEAFF.

The rearrangement uses TRBV5-1 and TRBJ2-5; 7 bases align to TRBD1. The J segment lost 6 bases and the V segment lost 2 bases, leaving 4 bases of the junction unmatched. Germline V gene data show CDR1 as SGHRS and CDR2 as YFSETQ. The CDR3 sequence is 13 residues long. The CDR3: CASSLGTEQTQYF. DNA for the CDR3: TGCGCCAGCAGCTTAGGGACAGAACAGACCCAGTACTTC.

The chain links TRBV15 to TRBJ1-2; no firm D call. There are 15 residues in the CDR3. Per germline, CDR1 LNHNV and CDR2 YYDKDF (reference sequence). The V end was cut by 5 bases, the J end by 5 bases, with 18 bases between. The CDR3 sequence: CATSRPKGSGYGYTF. In DNA, the CDR3 is TGTGCCACCAGCCGCCCCAAGGGCTCTGGTTATGGCTACACCTTC.

This clone has at least ten counts. The V and J genes are TRBV15 and TRBJ2-2; maybe TRBD2 (6 bases). The germline gives CDR1 LNHNV, CDR2 YYDKDF (reference sequence). Trimming removed 7 bases at V and 1 base at J, with 13 bases between. The length of the CDR3 is 15 residues. This CDR3 is CATTPGGKNTGELFF. CDR3 nucleotide sequence: TGTGCCACCACGCCCGGCGGGAAGAACACCGGGGAGCTGTTTTTT.

The V call is TRBV5-1, the J call TRBJ1-1; 9 nucleotides match TRBD1. The germline V gene has CDR1 SGHRS and CDR2 YFSETQ. V shed 4 bases and J 4 bases; nucleotides not matched to a gene: 5. The CDR3 loop spans 14 amino acids. CDR3 sequence (DNA): TGCGCCAGCAGCGGGACAGGGCAAGGCACTGAAGCTTTCTTT. This encodes CASSGTGQGTEAFF.

In its sample, this clone was seen a few times. The chain couples TRBV9 to TRBJ2-3; D gene unclear. The germline V gene has CDR1 SGDLS and CDR2 YYNGEE. The V end was cut by 7 bases, the J end by 6 bases, with 12 bases between. CDR3 length: 12 amino acids. CDR3: CASGQDLDTQYF. The CDR3 DNA is TGTGCCAGCGGGCAGGACCTGGATACGCAGTATTTT.

This clone was found many times. The chain is built from TRBV5-6 and TRBJ2-7; D remains unclear. V was pared by 0 bases and J by 3 bases, with 10 bases between. CDR3 length: 14 residues. Germline V gives CDR1 SGHDT, CDR2 YYEEEE. The CDR3 DNA reads as TGTGCCAGCAGCTTGGGATTTGGGGTCTACGAGCAGTACTTC. Translation: CASSLGFGVYEQYF.

J is TRBJ1-1 and V is TRBV6-1; 8 bases agree with TRBD1. Germline V gives CDR1 MNHNS, CDR2 SASEGT. With 4 bases clipped from V and 10 bases from J, the junction kept 8 bases outside the gene matches. The CDR3 has 13 residues. The CDR3, as DNA: TGTGCCAGCAGTGCAGAATACAGGGGGAGAGCTTTCTTT. Translating gives CASSAEYRGRAFF.

This chain links TRBV6-5 with TRBJ2-7; D is possibly TRBD1 or TRBD2 (6 bases each). Germline V gives CDR1 MNHEY, CDR2 SVGAGI. V dropped 2 bases and J dropped 5 bases, with 10 bases sitting between them. The CDR3 loop spans 13 amino acids. Written as DNA, the CDR3 is TGTGCCAGCAGTTACCGGGGGCCCCACGAGCAGTACTTC. This gives the protein CASSYRGPHEQYF.

This chain uses TRBV7-9 with TRBJ1-4; D is ambiguous. The ends were cut back, 4 bases at V and 0 bases at J, with 12 bases in the middle. The germline gives CDR1 SEHNR, CDR2 FQNEAQ (reference sequence). The CDR3 has 16 amino acids. CDR3 in amino acids: CASSSSRTSTNEKLFF. For the CDR3, the DNA is TGTGCCAGCAGCTCGTCCCGGACGTCAACTAATGAAAAACTGTTTTTT.

This clone was observed a few times. Different DNA sequences within this sample yield the same CDR3. The chain couples TRBV28 to TRBJ1-3; D is unresolved. Trimming pared 8 bases from V and 1 base from J, leaving 0 bases between. The germline CDR1 and CDR2 sequences are MDHEN and SYDVKM. The CDR3 extends over 10 amino acids. The CDR3 DNA reads TGTGCCAGCTCTGGAAACACCATATATTTT. Its protein product is CASSGNTIYF. The full variable domain, rest sourced from reference TRBV28 and TRBJ1-3, is DVKVTQSSRYLVKRTGEKVFLECVQDMDHENMFWYRQDPGLGLRLIYFSYDVKMKEKGDIPEGYSVSREKKERFSLILESASTNQTSMYLCASSGNTIYFGEGSWLTVV.

The CDR3: CASSLQLELFF. CDR3 sequence (DNA): TGTGCCAGCAGTTTACAGCTTGAACTGTTTTTT. The chain recombines TRBV28 with TRBJ1-4; D is unclear. In germline, CDR1 is MDHEN, CDR2 SYDVKM. CDR3 size: 11 residues. V gave up 2 bases and J gave up 12 bases, with 7 bases separating them.

V is TRBV6-5 and J is TRBJ2-7, with 8 bases lining up with TRBD1. Germline CDR1 reads MNHEY; CDR2 reads SVGAGI. The CDR3 contains 14 residues. V shed 2 bases and J 6 bases; nucleotides not matched to a gene: 6. The CDR3 DNA reads as TGTGCCAGCAGTTACGCGGACAGGGTAGCCGAGCAGTACTTC. Residues: CASSYADRVAEQYF.

This clone was counted a single time. The genes are TRBV18 and TRBJ1-3; TRBD1 matches 7 bases. CDR3 length: 14 amino acids. Germline trimming cut 5 bases from V and 4 bases from J; bases unmatched to any gene: 5. Per the germline V gene, CDR1 is KGHSH and CDR2 is LQKENI. The CDR3 here is CASSSGGAGNTIYF. CDR3 DNA: TGTGCCAGCTCATCAGGGGGAGCCGGAAACACCATATATTTT.

The chain recombines TRBV27 with TRBJ1-1; perhaps TRBD1 as D (6 bases). Trimming left V 5 bases short and J 4 bases short, with 17 bases between. The CDR3 has 15 amino acids. Germline V gene data show CDR1 as MNHEY and CDR2 as SMNVEV (reference sequence). In DNA form, the CDR3 reads TGTGCCAGCAGTCCGATGACAGGAGGGGGCACTGAAGCTTTCTTT. This translates into CASSPMTGGGTEAFF.

The V gene is TRBV28, the J gene TRBJ1-2, with unresolved D. Germline loops: CDR1 MDHEN, CDR2 SYDVKM. CDR3 length: 14 amino acids. V was trimmed by 2 bases and J by 8 bases, leaving 15 bases between them. The CDR3 sequence: CASSLARRSQGYTF. The CDR3 DNA sequence: TGTGCCAGCAGTTTAGCGAGACGAAGTCAAGGCTACACCTTC.

The chain employs TRBV7-2 and TRBJ2-7; the D is unclear. The germline V gene encodes CDR1 SGHTA and CDR2 FQGNSA. CDR3 length equals 16 residues. The V gene lost 0 bases and the J gene lost 2 bases, with 14 bases spanning the gap. The CDR3 nucleotides are TGTGCCAGCAGCTTAGCCGGGCAGCCACCCACCTACGAGCAGTACTTC. Amino acid sequence: CASSLAGQPPTYEQYF.

The chain couples TRBV28 to TRBJ1-2; D is unclear. V lost 8 bases and J 6 bases, leaving 10 bases between the germline ends. Germline V gene sequence: CDR1 MDHEN, CDR2 SYDVKM. This CDR3 spans 11 amino acids. CDR3 nucleotides: TGTGCCAGCGGAAGGGAAGATGGCTACACCTTC. Translating it yields CASGREDGYTF.

The chain combines TRBV4-1 with TRBJ1-4; D not certain. CDR3 size: 15 residues. Per the germline V gene, CDR1 is MGHRA and CDR2 is YSYEKL. The V end lost 4 bases, the J end lost 0 bases, and 9 bases lay between the germline ends. The CDR3 region is CASSPGVATNEKLFF. The CDR3 DNA follows: TGCGCCAGCAGCCCCGGGGTGGCAACTAATGAAAAACTGTTTTTT.

This clone was seen more than once but under ten times. Other DNA sequences within the sample encode an identical CDR3. The chain uses TRBV27 and TRBJ2-5, with D unresolved. Germline CDR1 is MNHEY and CDR2 is SMNVEV (reference sequence). The CDR3 extends over 11 amino acids. Trimming shortened V by 6 bases and J by 5 bases, and 7 bases separated the two germline ends. The CDR3: CASRGLETQYF. The CDR3 DNA reads TGTGCCAGCAGGGGTCTGGAGACCCAGTACTTC.

Notes on this clone: This same CDR3 is encoded by further DNA sequences in the sample. The chain couples TRBV28 to TRBJ2-5, with 9 bases lining up with TRBD2. Germline CDR1 is MDHEN and CDR2 is SYDVKM. This CDR3 contains 14 residues. The trim removed 2 bases at V and 2 bases at J, leaving 0 bases unmatched. CDR3 DNA sequence: TGTGCCAGCAGTTTAGCGGGAGGGCAAGAGACCCAGTACTTC. This gives the protein CASSLAGGQETQYF. Filled out from reference TRBV28 and TRBJ2-5, the complete variable domain reads DVKVTQSSRYLVKRTGEKVFLECVQDMDHENMFWYRQDPGLGLRLIYFSYDVKMKEKGDIPEGYSVSREKKERFSLILESASTNQTSMYLCASSLAGGQETQYFGPGTRLLVL.

The sample holds a few counts of this clone. V and J are TRBV10-3 and TRBJ2-5; D remains unclear. The J call may not be correct, given that the DNA end is closer to TRBJ2-7. The CDR3 length is 14 residues. CDR1 is ENHRY and CDR2 is SYGVKD in the germline V gene. The CDR3 loop is CAIRGTGDFYEQYF. CDR3 in DNA: TGTGCCATTAGAGGAACGGGTGACTTCTACGAGCAGTACTTC.